There are a few counts of the clone carrying this T cell receptor (beta chain). The data are from a study of early T cells in non-severe SARS-CoV-2 infection. One entry per CDR3 protein results from TCRdb running MiXCR on the 5' RACE reads. Of roughly 93,000 distinct CDR3 sequences listed, under 15% are singletons. The sequence was obtained from an adult who was a healthcare worker with PCR-confirmed SARS-CoV-2 infection or an uninfected control (not recorded which). The material sequenced was whole blood.

In nucleotides, the CDR3 is TGTGCCTGGAGTTTCCCTCCTCGGGACAGGGGGCAGGGCACTGAAGCTTTCTTT. This encodes CAWSFPPRDRGQGTEAFF. The chain is built from TRBV30 and TRBJ1-1, with 12 bases fitting TRBD1. The CDR3 spans 18 residues. The V gene's germline CDR1 is GTSNPN and CDR2 SVGIG (reference sequence). The V gene end was trimmed by 2 bases and the J gene end by 4 bases; junction bases not matched to a gene: 14.